These 13 T cell receptor beta chains originate from one sample sequenced in a study of blood T cell repertoires in COVID-19. Clones were sequenced by immunoSEQ multiplex PCR, and TCRdb holds only the in-frame ones, with some missing. Here the sample spans a few hundred thousand clones, approximately 86% being singletons. The sample consisted of PBMCs or T cells enriched from blood (not recorded which). The receptor set was obtained from a woman in her 40s with acute COVID-19.

The J gene is TRBJ2-2, the V gene TRBV7-2; no definite D call. The V gene's germline CDR1 is SGHTA and CDR2 FQGNSA. CDR3 length equals 14 residues. Trimming shortened V by 5 bases and J by 1 base, and 8 bases separated the two germline ends. The CDR3 sequence: CASSPTRNTGELFF. The CDR3 DNA reads TGTGCCAGCAGCCCGACACGGAACACCGGGGAGCTGTTTTTT.

The rearrangement joins TRBV7-2 to TRBJ1-2; a possible D gene is TRBD1 (5 bases). V gave up 5 bases and J gave up 1 base, with 8 bases separating them. The germline V gene has CDR1 SGHTA and CDR2 FQGNSA. The CDR3 contains 13 residues. DNA for the CDR3: TGTGCCAGCAGCAGCAGGGTTAACTATGGCTACACCTTC. Encoded protein: CASSSRVNYGYTF. The full variable domain, in which reference TRBV7-2 and TRBJ1-2 provide the parts outside the CDR3, is GAGVSQSPSNKVTEKGKDVELRCDPISGHTALYWYRQSLGQGLEFLIYFQGNSAPDKSGLPSDRFSAERTGGSVSTLTIQRTQQEDSAVYLCASSSRVNYGYTFGSGTRLTVV.

This rearrangement joins TRBV28 to TRBJ2-7, with D unclear. Trimming stripped 2 bases from V and 6 bases from J, with 17 bases between. Germline CDR1 reads MDHEN; CDR2 reads SYDVKM. The CDR3 extends over 15 amino acids. CDR3 amino acids: CASSLVVLPPGEQYF. CDR3 nucleotide sequence: TGTGCCAGCAGTTTAGTCGTGCTCCCGCCGGGCGAGCAGTACTTC.

The genes are TRBV10-3 and TRBJ1-1; TRBD1 matches at 8 bases. The trim removed 10 bases at V and 1 base at J, leaving 8 bases unmatched. CDR3 length: 14 amino acids. Germline assignment: CDR1 ENHRY and CDR2 SYGVKD. This CDR3 is CATIKGQGNTEAFF. The CDR3 DNA is TGTGCCACCATAAAAGGACAGGGGAACACTGAAGCTTTCTTT.

The chain combines TRBV5-8 with TRBJ1-3; unclear D gene. Deletions cut 3 bases from V and 4 bases from J, with 11 bases between. The germline CDR1 and CDR2 sequences are SGHTS and YDEGEE. The CDR3 length is 14 residues. The CDR3 loop is CASSSWGGGNTIYF. CDR3 bases: TGTGCCAGCAGCTCGTGGGGAGGAGGAAACACCATATATTTT.

This clone has only a few counts. The V and J genes are TRBV29-1 and TRBJ2-5; 7 positions match TRBD2. The CDR3 is 12 amino acids. After removal of 7 bases from V and 5 bases from J, the junction contained 7 bases not matched to a gene. The germline CDR1 and CDR2 sequences are SQVTM and ANQGSEA. CDR3 bases: TGCAGCGCAAGTTGGGGGGGGGAGACCCAGTACTTC. Amino acids: CSASWGGETQYF. Full variable domain (remainder filled in from reference TRBV29-1 and TRBJ2-5): SAVISQKPSRDICQRGTSLTIQCQVDSQVTMMFWYRQQPGQSLTLIATANQGSEATYESGFVIDKFPISRPNLTFSTLTVSNMSPEDSSIYLCSASWGGETQYFGPGTRLLVL.

For the CDR3, the DNA is TGTGCCAGCAGTTATACGTCCGCGGGCATATCCTATGGCTACACCTTC. Its translation is CASSYTSAGISYGYTF. This rearrangement joins TRBV6-5 to TRBJ1-2; D not certain. Trimming cost V 3 bases and J 4 bases, with 18 bases left between them. The CDR3 runs to 16 residues. Germline V gene data show CDR1 as MNHEY and CDR2 as SVGAGI.

The rearrangement uses TRBV4-3 and TRBJ1-4; the D is unclear. The CDR3 spans 14 residues. In germline, CDR1 is LGHNA, CDR2 YSLEER. V lost 0 bases and J 8 bases, leaving 10 bases between the germline ends. CDR3 region: CASSQDGLSEKLFF. CDR3 coding DNA: TGCGCCAGCAGCCAAGATGGGCTCTCGGAAAAACTGTTTTTT.

The gene calls are TRBV18 and TRBJ1-1; D is perhaps TRBD1 (6 bases). Trimming took off 5 bases at V and 0 bases at J, with 10 bases between the two ends. This CDR3 spans 14 amino acids. The germline CDR1 and CDR2 sequences are KGHSH and LQKENI. Here the CDR3 DNA reads TGTGCCAGCTCAACGGACAGCATGAACACTGAAGCTTTCTTT. This codes for CASSTDSMNTEAFF.

The chain recombines TRBV5-5 with TRBJ1-5, with D possibly TRBD1 on 6 matching bases. Trimming left V 3 bases short and J 0 bases short, with 10 bases between. The CDR3 covers 15 residues. CDR1 and CDR2 from the germline V gene are SGHKS and YYEKEE (reference sequence). The CDR3 loop reads CASSYGQTSNQPQHF. The CDR3 nucleotides read TGTGCCAGCAGCTATGGACAGACTAGCAATCAGCCCCAGCATTTT. Based on the CDR3 plus reference TRBV5-5 and TRBJ1-5, the full variable domain is DAGVTQSPTHLIKTRGQQVTLRCSPISGHKSVSWYQQVLGQGPQFIFQYYEKEERGRGNFPDRFSARQFPNYSSELNVNALLLGDSALYLCASSYGQTSNQPQHFGDGTRLSIL.

This chain links TRBV18 with TRBJ1-3; TRBD1 matches at 12 bases. The CDR3 loop spans 16 amino acids. The J segment lost 4 bases and the V segment lost 0 bases, leaving 1 base of the junction unmatched. Germline V gene lookup returns CDR1 KGHSH and CDR2 LQKENI. This CDR3 reads CASSPPGQGAGNTIYF. CDR3 sequence (DNA): TGTGCCAGCTCACCACCGGGACAGGGGGCCGGAAACACCATATATTTT. Filled out from reference TRBV18 and TRBJ1-3, the complete variable domain reads NAGVMQNPRHLVRRRGQEARLRCSPMKGHSHVYWYRQLPEEGLKFMVYLQKENIIDESGMPKERFSAEFPKEGPSILRIQQVVRGDSAAYFCASSPPGQGAGNTIYFGEGSWLTVV.

V is TRBV7-9 and J is TRBJ2-7; D is ambiguous. V was pared by 6 bases and J by 5 bases, with 11 bases between. CDR3 length: 12 amino acids. Per germline, CDR1 SEHNR and CDR2 FQNEAQ (reference sequence). Here the CDR3 DNA reads TGTGCCAGCAGAAGAGATCTCAACGAGCAGTACTTC. Its protein is CASRRDLNEQYF.

This clone was found a few times. This chain joins TRBV4-1 and TRBJ1-2, with D perhaps TRBD1 (6 bases). V shed 2 bases and J shed 4 bases, with 11 bases lying between them. The CDR3 extends over 14 amino acids. Per germline, CDR1 MGHRA and CDR2 YSYEKL. As DNA, the CDR3 is TGCGCCAGCAGCCAACGGACAGTGGTCTATGGCTACACCTTC. It is translated as CASSQRTVVYGYTF.